This TCR beta chain is drawn from a study of human T cells and chemical hapten exposure (dated by TCRdb to the early 2020s). Regarding the complete study: For sensitization, 2% DPC in acetone was applied to a 2 cm by 2 cm area of upper inner arm skin. Throughout the approximately 24-week study period, patients were also given weekly therapeutic DPC doses on the scalp. Patch testing was done on the upper back using Finn chambers containing 0.01% DPC, and results were scored after 6 days according to International Contact Dermatitis Research Group standards. Alopecia areata with under or over 50% scalp involvement, alopecia totalis and alopecia universalis were represented in the patient cohort, which was mostly female. Libraries were combined into a pool for sequencing, and differences in TCR yield between samples came mainly from small differences in library volumes within the pool. Peripheral blood TCR repertoire changes were tracked in vivo in alopecia patients during primary and secondary sensitization to the hapten diphenylcyclopropenone (DPC). Blood samples were taken from patients before sensitization (week 0) and at 2, 6 and about 24 weeks after DPC sensitization. About 28 alopecia patients gave blood for TCR sequencing at one to four time points (pre-sensitization, 2, 6 and 24 weeks).

To prepare the library, RACE was applied. Instrument used: NextSeq 500. During library preparation, unique molecular identifiers were attached to individual cDNA molecules so that TCRs could be counted quantitatively and reproducibly. Both TCR alpha and TCR beta chains were sequenced from each blood RNA sample. For the original study's pipeline: Samples had a median of roughly 91,000 TCRs, with a range from about 23,224 to 700,000. The Decombinator software suite was used to annotate V, J and CDR3 in the TCR reads. To make PS versus PT1 abundance plots, every sample was subsampled to the same number of TCRs (28,000). Expanded TCRs were defined as absent before sensitization and observed at least eight times at the 2-week time point. The public sequencing data were trimmed at Q25 with fastp and processed into clonotypes with MiXCR by TCRdb, which kept only in-frame beta chains. Identical CDR3 proteins give one entry, which carries the most common genes and DNA. The V and J calls shown here were made by TCRdb, not taken from the authors' results. The sample contains 65,000 to 80,000 distinct CDR3 sequences, under 13% of them found a single time. Of the sample, more than 1.1% falls within the top ten clones.

What the work shows at the level of the full study, not this receptor alone: The number of PT1 expanded TCRs positively correlated with patch test score, significant at thresholds 8, 16 and 32 but not 4. The number of TCRs above 1 in 1000 frequency did not change with DPC sensitization; there was no evidence of global repertoire structure alterations. Because all patients had alopecia, a presumed autoimmune disease, the immune response of the patients might differ from that of healthy individuals. Repeated subsampling changed both the strength of the expansion versus patch-test correlation and the threshold at which the correlation became significant. Compared with pre-sensitization or healthy control sets, expanded TCRs formed significantly more large CDR3 similarity clusters, which is consistent with antigen-driven responses.

This clonotype was observed a handful of times. The antigen this receptor binds is unknown. No base-level quality is on record; no much larger clone is a single base apart. Relative to germline, V is 6 bases shorter and J is 11 bases shorter, with 11 bases between their ends. The CDR3 runs 12 amino acids, cysteine and phenylalanine included. The kept DNA is CDR3 alone, 36 bases in frame from the first base. This specimen's time point label, interpreted: patch test 1, 2 weeks after DPC sensitization. Taken with the paper, the label for treatment or condition translates to: therapeutic diphenylcyclopropenone sensitization with weekly scalp DPC. At each patch-test visit, blood was drawn before the patch test was applied. To be eligible, patients had to be aged 18 to 70, diagnosed with alopecia and judged suitable for DPC therapy, while pregnant patients were excluded. Total RNA was extracted from unfractionated whole blood that had been collected in Tempus Blood RNA tubes.

The input for sequencing was whole blood, taken in connection with sensitization to the hapten diphenylcyclopropenone (DPC). The source is a woman aged 45-65 years with alopecia areata. Some clones in this sample may be carry-over from other donors' samples. The chain links TRBV12-3 or TRBV12-4 with TRBJ1-6, with no D gene named confidently. The DNA sequence is given as TGTGCCAGCAGCCCGAAAAGAACACCCCTCCACTTT. Its product reads: CASSPKRTPLHF.